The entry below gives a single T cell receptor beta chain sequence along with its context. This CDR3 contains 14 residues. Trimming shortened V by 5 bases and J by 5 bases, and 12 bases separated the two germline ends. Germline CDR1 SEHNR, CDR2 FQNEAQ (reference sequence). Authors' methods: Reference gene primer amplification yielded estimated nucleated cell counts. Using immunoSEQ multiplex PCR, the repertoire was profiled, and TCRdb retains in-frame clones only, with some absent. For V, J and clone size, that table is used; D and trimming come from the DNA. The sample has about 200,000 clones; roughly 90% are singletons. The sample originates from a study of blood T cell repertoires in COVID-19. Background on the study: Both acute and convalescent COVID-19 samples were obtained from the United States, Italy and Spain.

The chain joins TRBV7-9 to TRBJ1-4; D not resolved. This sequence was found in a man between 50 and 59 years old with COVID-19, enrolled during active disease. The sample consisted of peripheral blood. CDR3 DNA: TGTGCCAGCAGCGAAGGACTGGGGAATGAAAAACTGTTTTTT. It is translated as CASSEGLGNEKLFF.